The 22 T cell receptor beta chains below were found in one sample sequenced in a study of blood T cell repertoires in COVID-19 (dated by TCRdb to 2019 to 2021). The library was obtained by the immunoSEQ multiplex PCR assay. The clones in this table, taken by TCRdb from immuneACCESS, are in-frame only. Not every clone is retained; where verified, under half of the shortfall comes from an unresolved V gene, and the cause of the rest is unknown. This sample is represented by some 400,000 clones; 91% of them were singletons. About 0.78% of the sample is held by the ten biggest clonotypes. Sequencing was performed on PBMCs or T cells enriched from blood (not recorded which). The origin of the receptors is a woman between 40 and 50 years old who had been exposed to COVID-19.

The genes are TRBV10-1 and TRBJ1-2, with a possible D match to TRBD1 (6 bases). The V end was cut by 1 base, the J end by 5 bases, with 14 bases between. Germline assignment: CDR1 WNHNN and CDR2 SYGVQD (reference sequence). This CDR3 has 15 amino acids. The DNA of the CDR3 is TGCGCCAGCAGTGAGTTCAGGGGCGGTTCGTATGGCTACACCTTC. As protein: CASSEFRGGSYGYTF.

This chain joins TRBV11-3 and TRBJ2-3; 15 bases match TRBD2. The CDR3 totals 17 residues. J lost 7 bases, V lost 5 bases, and 10 bases had no gene match. Germline-derived CDR1 and CDR2 are SGHNT and YENEEA. The CDR3: CASSQETGTSGRNTQYF. The DNA of the CDR3 is TGTGCCAGCAGCCAAGAGACCGGGACTAGCGGGAGGAATACGCAGTATTTT. The full variable domain, with the rest looked up from reference TRBV11-3 and TRBJ2-3, is EAGVVQSPRYKIIEKKQPVAFWCNPISGHNTLYWYLQNLGQGPELLIRYENEEAVDDSQLPKDRFSAERLKGVDSTLKIQPAELGDSAVYLCASSQETGTSGRNTQYFGPGTRLTVL.

The chain carries TRBV18 and TRBJ1-2, with D maybe TRBD1 (5 bases). The V end lost 0 bases, the J end lost 2 bases, and 13 bases lay between the germline ends. From germline, CDR1 is KGHSH and CDR2 LQKENI. The CDR3 is 16 residues long. The CDR3 loop reads CASSPPMGRGNYGYTF. The CDR3 DNA follows: TGTGCCAGCTCACCACCGATGGGACGGGGGAACTATGGCTACACCTTC. Full variable domain (outside the CDR3, taken from reference TRBV18 and TRBJ1-2): NAGVMQNPRHLVRRRGQEARLRCSPMKGHSHVYWYRQLPEEGLKFMVYLQKENIIDESGMPKERFSAEFPKEGPSILRIQQVVRGDSAAYFCASSPPMGRGNYGYTFGSGTRLTVV.

This chain uses TRBV5-1 with TRBJ1-2; the D is unclear. The CDR3 sequence is 16 residues long. V lost 0 bases and J 4 bases, leaving 16 bases between the germline ends. Germline V gene sequence: CDR1 SGHRS, CDR2 YFSETQ. The CDR3 protein is CASSLGVGRKIYGYTF. Written as DNA, the CDR3 is TGCGCCAGCAGCTTGGGTGTAGGGAGGAAGATCTATGGCTACACCTTC.

This clone occurred a few times. The genes are TRBV6-5 and TRBJ2-2; D is possibly TRBD1 (5 bases). This CDR3 region has 14 residues. V lost 7 bases and J 1 base, leaving 10 bases between the germline ends. Per germline, CDR1 MNHEY and CDR2 SVGAGI. The CDR3 reads CASILTGNTGELFF. The CDR3 DNA sequence: TGTGCCAGCATTCTAACAGGGAACACCGGGGAGCTGTTTTTT.

The V and J genes are TRBV21-1 and TRBJ1-1; the D call of TRBD1 is as the table states it, not checked on the DNA. TRBV21-1 counts as a pseudogene. The CDR3 sequence is 13 residues long. The CDR3 spells CASSKFTYTEAFF. CDR3 sequence (DNA): TGTGCCAGCAGCAAATTTACATACACTGAAGCTTTCTTT.

The chain has TRBV19 and TRBJ2-3; D may be TRBD2 (6 bases). The V end lost 6 bases, the J end lost 0 bases, and 16 bases lay between the germline ends. CDR1 and CDR2 (germline): LNHDA, SQIVND (reference sequence). The CDR3 spans 16 residues. DNA for the CDR3: TGTGCCAGTAGCCGGAGGGGCGGACCTAGCACAGATACGCAGTATTTT. Protein product: CASSRRGGPSTDTQYF.

This clone occurred once. The V gene is TRBV5-4, the J gene TRBJ2-5, with D possibly TRBD2 on 6 matching bases. CDR3 length: 14 residues. Germline V lookup: CDR1 SGHNT, CDR2 YYREEE (reference sequence). The ends were cut back, 4 bases at V and 7 bases at J, with 17 bases in the middle. The CDR3 nucleotides read TGTGCCAGCAGCCTCGGGACTTCGAAGGGGACCCAGTACTTC. Protein: CASSLGTSKGTQYF.

The chain recombines TRBV5-1 with TRBJ2-1, with 12 nucleotides matching TRBD2. The length of the CDR3 is 17 residues. The germline V gene has CDR1 SGHRS and CDR2 YFSETQ. V lost 2 bases, J lost 8 bases, and 11 bases stayed unmatched. The DNA of the CDR3 is TGCGCCAGCAGCTTCAGGACTAGCGGGGCCCTAGGGGATGAGCAGTTCTTC. Translation gives CASSFRTSGALGDEQFF.

In DNA form, the CDR3 reads TGCGCCAGCAGCTTGCCGGGGGGACGGAACACCGGGGAGCTGTTTTTT. Its protein product is CASSLPGGRNTGELFF. V gene TRBV5-1 combines with J gene TRBJ2-2, with 7 bases fitting TRBD2. Trimming took 1 base from V and 1 from J; bases not matched to a gene: 4. The CDR3 is 16 amino acids. The V gene's germline CDR1 is SGHRS and CDR2 YFSETQ.

The chain is built from TRBV12-3 or TRBV12-4 and TRBJ1-1, with 8 bases lining up with TRBD1. This CDR3 is 13 amino acids long. V shed 4 bases, J shed 9 bases, and the junction held 7 bases outside the gene matches. The CDR3 region is CASSWDRPRKAFF. In nucleotides, the CDR3 is TGTGCCAGCAGTTGGGACAGGCCACGAAAAGCTTTCTTT.

The genes are TRBV5-8 and TRBJ1-2; 8 bases match TRBD1. The germline gives CDR1 SGHTS, CDR2 YDEGEE. The trim removed 2 bases at V and 6 bases at J, leaving 9 bases unmatched. This CDR3 has 15 residues. The CDR3 DNA reads as TGTGCCAGCAGCTTTGTCCAGGGGGCGCGGGATGGCTACACCTTC. It yields the protein CASSFVQGARDGYTF. Drawing the rest from reference TRBV5-8 and TRBJ1-2, the complete variable domain is EAGVTQSPTHLIKTRGQQATLRCSPISGHTSVYWYQQALGLGLQFLLWYDEGEERNRGNFPPRFSGRQFPNYSSELNVNALELEDSALYLCASSFVQGARDGYTFGSGTRLTVV.

This chain connects TRBV7-2 to TRBJ1-2, with a weak D call TRBD1 (5 bases). The CDR3 runs to 14 residues. The V end lost 2 bases, the J end lost 4 bases, and 11 bases lay between the germline ends. From germline, CDR1 is SGHTA and CDR2 FQGNSA. CDR3 protein: CASSLYQGSYGYTF. Written as DNA, the CDR3 is TGTGCCAGCAGCTTATACCAGGGCAGCTATGGCTACACCTTC.

This sequence joins TRBV19 and TRBJ1-3; 7 bases are shared with TRBD1. Germline assignment: CDR1 LNHDA and CDR2 SQIVND (reference sequence). This CDR3 has 14 residues. V shed 5 bases, J shed 2 bases, and the junction held 3 bases outside the gene matches. Written as DNA, the CDR3 is TGTGCCAGTAGTGCCACAGGGGCTGGAAACACCATATATTTT. Amino acid sequence: CASSATGAGNTIYF.

This chain links TRBV19 with TRBJ1-1, with 7 bases lining up with TRBD1. The CDR3 contains 14 residues. V lost 6 bases, J lost 6 bases, and 10 bases stayed unmatched. The germline V gene encodes CDR1 LNHDA and CDR2 SQIVND (reference sequence). The CDR3 reads CASRDRPSGAEAFF. CDR3 DNA: TGTGCCAGTAGGGACAGGCCCAGTGGAGCTGAAGCTTTCTTT. The entire variable domain, with the rest obtained from reference TRBV19 and TRBJ1-1, is as follows: DGGITQSPKYLFRKEGQNVTLSCEQNLNHDAMYWYRQDPGQGLRLIYYSQIVNDFQKGDIAEGYSVSREKKESFPLTVTSAQKNPTAFYLCASRDRPSGAEAFFGQGTRLTVV.

The V gene is TRBV6-5, the J gene TRBJ1-5, with TRBD1 identical over 7 bases. Germline assignment: CDR1 MNHEY and CDR2 SVGAGI. V dropped 7 bases and J dropped 4; count of bases not matched to a gene: 10. The CDR3 totals 15 residues. The CDR3 DNA reads as TGTGCCAGCAAGGGGGCGCAGGTTGGGAATCAGCCCCAGCATTTT. Translation: CASKGAQVGNQPQHF.

This clone was seen only once. The chain has TRBV19 and TRBJ2-1, with 8 bases aligning to TRBD1. CDR1 LNHDA and CDR2 SQIVND come from the germline V gene (reference sequence). CDR3 length equals 15 residues. Germline trimming cut 1 base from V and 8 bases from J; bases unmatched to any gene: 7. CDR3 sequence: CASSIGGTGVDEQFF. The CDR3 DNA reads as TGTGCCAGTAGTATAGGAGGGACAGGAGTCGATGAGCAGTTCTTC.

The chain uses TRBV12-5 and TRBJ2-1, with no clear D. The CDR3 sequence is 16 residues long. V gave up 0 bases and J gave up 0 bases, with 9 bases separating them. Looked up from germline, CDR1 is LGHNT and CDR2 is FRNRAP. As DNA, the CDR3 is TGTGCTAGTGGTTTGGTATTAACCAGCTCCTACAATGAGCAGTTCTTC. It yields the protein CASGLVLTSSYNEQFF.

V is TRBV5-1 and J is TRBJ2-6; 10 positions agree with TRBD1. The CDR3 has 18 residues. Germline assignment: CDR1 SGHRS and CDR2 YFSETQ. After removal of 4 bases from V and 0 bases from J, the junction contained 7 bases not matched to a gene. DNA for the CDR3: TGCGCCAGCAGCGCGGGGACAGGGGCAGACTCTGGGGCCAACGTCCTGACTTTC. This translates into CASSAGTGADSGANVLTF.

The rearrangement links TRBV5-1 to TRBJ2-3, with a possible D match to TRBD1 (5 bases). CDR3 length: 15 amino acids. Germline V CDR1 and CDR2: SGHRS, YFSETQ. V was trimmed by 4 bases and J by 1 base, leaving 13 bases between them. CDR3 bases: TGCGCCAGCAGCAAACAGGCGTCCCGCACAGATACGCAGTATTTT. It encodes CASSKQASRTDTQYF.

V is TRBV5-5 and J is TRBJ2-3, with D possibly TRBD2 on 6 matching bases. Trimming left V 0 bases short and J 3 bases short, with 14 bases between. The CDR3 extends over 16 amino acids. From germline, CDR1 is SGHKS and CDR2 YYEKEE (reference sequence). CDR3 sequence (DNA): TGTGCCAGCAGCTTGGGGAGGGGCAGATTAACAGATACGCAGTATTTT. Translating gives CASSLGRGRLTDTQYF.

This sequence joins TRBV3-1 (or the pseudogene TRBV3-2) and TRBJ2-7; 10 positions match TRBD1. The J segment lost 3 bases and the V segment lost 6 bases, leaving 8 bases of the junction unmatched. Germline values: CDR1 LGHDT, CDR2 YNNKEL (reference sequence). This CDR3 contains 15 residues. CDR3 sequence reads: CASSYRQGAIYEQYF. The CDR3 coding sequence is TGTGCCAGCAGTTATAGACAGGGGGCAATCTACGAGCAGTACTTC.